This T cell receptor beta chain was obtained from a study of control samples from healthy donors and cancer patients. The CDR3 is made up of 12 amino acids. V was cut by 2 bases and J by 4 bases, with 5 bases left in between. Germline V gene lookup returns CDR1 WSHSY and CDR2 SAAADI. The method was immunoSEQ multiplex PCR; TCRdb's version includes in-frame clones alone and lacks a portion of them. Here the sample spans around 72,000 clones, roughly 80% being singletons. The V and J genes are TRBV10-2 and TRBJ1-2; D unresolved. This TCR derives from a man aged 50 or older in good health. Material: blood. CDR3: CASSEATYGYTF. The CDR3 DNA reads TGCGCCAGCAGTGAGGCGACCTATGGCTACACCTTC.